The 27 T cell receptor beta chains listed next were all sequenced from one sample in a study of T cell responses to AZD1222 COVID-19 vaccine. Using immunoSEQ multiplex PCR, the repertoire was profiled, and TCRdb retains in-frame clones only, with some absent. The sample comprises about 130,000 clones, 87% of which are singletons, and 1.4% to 1.5% rests with the top ten. This sample comprised peripheral blood, obtained on day 0 of AZD1222 vaccination. These receptors were taken from an adult in good health.

The chain is built from TRBV7-2 and TRBJ1-2, with D unresolved. Germline V gene sequence: CDR1 SGHTA, CDR2 FQGNSA. There are 16 residues in the CDR3. Trimming pared 2 bases from V and 0 bases from J, leaving 13 bases between. The chain's CDR3 is CASSLMRVFSNYGYTF. CDR3 coding DNA: TGTGCCAGCAGCTTAATGCGCGTATTTTCTAACTATGGCTACACCTTC.

The chain is built from TRBV11-2 and TRBJ2-2; no reliable D call. Germline CDR1 is SGHAT and CDR2 is FQNNGV. The V gene lost 3 bases and the J gene lost 10 bases, with 3 bases spanning the gap. The CDR3 runs to 10 residues. The CDR3 loop reads CASSFKELFF. In DNA, the CDR3 is TGTGCCAGCAGCTTTAAGGAGCTGTTTTTT. The variable domain in full, completed from reference TRBV11-2 and TRBJ2-2, reads EAGVAQSPRYKIIEKRQSVAFWCNPISGHATLYWYQQILGQGPKLLIQFQNNGVVDDSQLPKDRFSAERLKGVDSTLKIQPAKLEDSAVYLCASSFKELFFGEGSRLTVL.

The V call is TRBV6-5, the J call TRBJ1-1; D not resolved. Germline V gene sequence: CDR1 MNHEY, CDR2 SVGAGI. V was trimmed by 2 bases and J by 1 base, leaving 14 bases between them. This CDR3 spans 16 amino acids. For the CDR3, the DNA is TGTGCCAGCAGTTACAGCTCCCAGGTGCAGAACACTGAAGCTTTCTTT. Translating it yields CASSYSSQVQNTEAFF.

The chain carries TRBV19 and TRBJ2-6, with D possibly TRBD2 on 5 matching bases. The V gene lost 4 bases and the J gene lost 0 bases, with 13 bases spanning the gap. Germline lookup yields CDR1 LNHDA and CDR2 SQIVND (reference sequence). The CDR3 totals 17 residues. CDR3 coding DNA: TGTGCCAGTAGTAACCAAAGGGAGCTCTCTGGGGCCAACGTCCTGACTTTC. It encodes CASSNQRELSGANVLTF.

Regarding this clone: The sample contains more than one DNA sequence encoding this CDR3. The chain has TRBV18 and TRBJ2-3; no definite D call. The CDR3 extends over 13 amino acids. Germline lookup yields CDR1 KGHSH and CDR2 LQKENI. V lost 2 bases, J lost 2 bases, and 5 bases lay in between. The CDR3 protein is CASSPVSTDTQYF. As DNA, the CDR3 is TGTGCCAGCTCACCAGTTTCCACAGATACGCAGTATTTT.

The rearrangement links TRBV5-1 to TRBJ2-1, with D unclear. Looked up from germline, CDR1 is SGHRS and CDR2 is YFSETQ. The CDR3 consists of 13 residues. The V end was cut by 2 bases, the J end by 7 bases, with 10 bases between. The chain's CDR3 is CASSFWVGNEQFF. In nucleotides, the CDR3 is TGCGCCAGCAGCTTTTGGGTTGGGAATGAGCAGTTCTTC.

V gene TRBV19 combines with J gene TRBJ2-7, with 7 bases that match TRBD1. The CDR3 runs 12 residues. Germline loops: CDR1 LNHDA, CDR2 SQIVND (reference sequence). J lost 6 bases, V lost 8 bases, and 7 bases had no gene match. CDR3 loop: CASQDRVSEQYF. The CDR3 nucleotides are TGTGCCAGTCAAGACAGGGTAAGCGAGCAGTACTTC. The full variable domain, with the rest looked up from reference TRBV19 and TRBJ2-7, is DGGITQSPKYLFRKEGQNVTLSCEQNLNHDAMYWYRQDPGQGLRLIYYSQIVNDFQKGDIAEGYSVSREKKESFPLTVTSAQKNPTAFYLCASQDRVSEQYFGPGTRLTVT.

CDR3 bases: TGTGCCAGCAGCGCTCTGACAGGGGAGAATGTACACGAGCAGTACTTC. This encodes CASSALTGENVHEQYF. This chain links TRBV14 with TRBJ2-7, with 8 positions matching TRBD1. The CDR3 has 16 amino acids. From germline, CDR1 is SGHDN and CDR2 FVKESK. Trimming removed 5 bases from V and 5 bases from J; junction bases left unmatched: 14.

The chain carries TRBV7-5 and TRBJ2-7; the table's D call TRBD2 went unverified against the DNA. TRBV7-5 is an annotated pseudogene. The CDR3 is 21 residues long. The CDR3 DNA follows: TGTGTCAGAAGCTCGCGGACAGGGGGCTTAGTAGCGGGGGAAACCGGCTACGAGCAGTACTTC. Translated, it gives CVRSSRTGGLVAGETGYEQYF.

This chain uses TRBV3-1 (or the pseudogene TRBV3-2) with TRBJ1-1, with unresolved D. The CDR3 is 13 amino acids. V was shortened by 4 bases and J by 1 base, with 7 bases between the two germline ends. Germline CDR1 and CDR2: LGHDT and YNNKEL (reference sequence). The CDR3 DNA follows: TGTGCCAGCAGCCCAACACAGAACACTGAAGCTTTCTTT. It is translated as CASSPTQNTEAFF.

The rearrangement joins TRBV28 to TRBJ1-6; possibly TRBD1 for D (6 bases). Germline lookup yields CDR1 MDHEN and CDR2 SYDVKM. This CDR3 comprises 15 residues. V gave up 10 bases and J gave up 5 bases, with 18 bases separating them. CDR3 bases: TGTGCCACGAAGGGCCAGGGGCTGAATAATTCACCCCTCCACTTT. It codes for CATKGQGLNNSPLHF.

This sequence joins TRBV21-1 and TRBJ2-5; the listed D gene, TRBD2, was not tested against the DNA. TRBV21-1 constitutes a pseudogene. CDR3 length: 14 amino acids. Here the CDR3 DNA reads TGTGCCAGCAGCACTAGCGGGCATCCGCGGACCCAGTACTTC. Translation gives CASSTSGHPRTQYF.

The rearrangement links TRBV30 to TRBJ1-5; weak D call: TRBD1 (5 bases). The CDR3 runs 14 residues. The germline gives CDR1 GTSNPN, CDR2 SVGIG (reference sequence). V was cut by 7 bases and J by 0 bases, with 13 bases left in between. CDR3 nucleotides: TGTGCCTTCGGGGGGTCACGTAGCAATCAGCCCCAGCATTTT. This codes for CAFGGSRSNQPQHF.

The CDR3 DNA reads TGTGCCAGCAGCAGAATGGACAGGGAGAATCAGCCCCAGCATTTT. It specifies CASSRMDRENQPQHF. The chain uses TRBV5-8 and TRBJ1-5, with 8 positions matching TRBD1. The CDR3 has 15 amino acids. J gave up 4 bases and V 4 bases, and 7 bases lay outside the gene matches. Germline V gene sequence: CDR1 SGHTS, CDR2 YDEGEE.

This clone was picked up one time. The rearrangement joins TRBV19 to TRBJ1-1; 8 bases align to TRBD1. Germline V gene sequence: CDR1 LNHDA, CDR2 SQIVND (reference sequence). This CDR3 contains 11 residues. Germline trimming cut 9 bases from V and 6 bases from J; bases unmatched to any gene: 3. In DNA form, the CDR3 reads TGTGCCAGCCAGGGGGCTTCTGAAGCTTTCTTT. This encodes CASQGASEAFF.

The V and J genes are TRBV4-1 and TRBJ1-1, with TRBD1 as a possible D gene (6 bases). Germline CDR1 is MGHRA and CDR2 is YSYEKL. Trimming removed 4 bases at V and 5 bases at J, with 20 bases between. This CDR3 is built from 16 residues. The CDR3, as DNA: TGCGCCAGCAGCCCGCCTCTGAAACAGGGATATACTGAAGCTTTCTTT. Its translation: CASSPPLKQGYTEAFF.

CDR3 protein: CATRAGRTKAKNIQYF. For the CDR3, the DNA is TGTGCCACCCGGGCGGGAAGGACTAAAGCCAAAAACATTCAGTACTTC. The J gene is TRBJ2-4, the V gene TRBV6-8, with D possibly matching TRBD2 (6 bases). Per the germline V gene, CDR1 is MNHGY and CDR2 is SAAAGT. CDR3 size: 16 residues. The V gene lost 10 bases and the J gene lost 0 bases, with 19 bases spanning the gap.

The V call is TRBV11-3, the J call TRBJ2-5; D is uncertain. V lost 5 bases to trimming and J lost 5 bases, with 9 bases between them. Germline-derived CDR1 and CDR2 are SGHNT and YENEEA. This CDR3 is built from 12 residues. The CDR3 sequence: CASSRWGETQYF. The CDR3 nucleotides are TGTGCCAGCAGCCGGTGGGGTGAGACCCAGTACTTC.

The genes are TRBV9 and TRBJ2-3; D uncertain. CDR3 length: 15 amino acids. Trimming cost V 6 bases and J 3 bases, with 17 bases left between them. Per germline, CDR1 SGDLS and CDR2 YYNGEE. Here the CDR3 reads CASTFRHLGTDTQYF. CDR3 nucleotides: TGTGCCAGCACCTTCAGGCATCTTGGGACAGATACGCAGTATTTT.

This sequence joins TRBV18 and TRBJ1-2; D remains unclear. The CDR3 spans 14 residues. The germline CDR1 and CDR2 sequences are KGHSH and LQKENI. V dropped 3 bases and J dropped 3 bases, with 11 bases sitting between them. CDR3 sequence reads: CASSPDLSHYGYTF. The CDR3 bases are TGTGCCAGCTCACCCGACCTGTCCCACTATGGCTACACCTTC.

This clone was observed a single time. The rearrangement links TRBV6-2 or TRBV6-3 to TRBJ1-2; possibly TRBD1 for D (6 bases). V lost 6 bases and J 2 bases, leaving 22 bases between the germline ends. Germline loops: CDR1 MNHEY, CDR2 SVGEGT. The CDR3 loop spans 17 amino acids. The CDR3 protein is CASSPRGARQGNYGYTF. The CDR3 DNA reads as TGTGCCAGCAGCCCTAGGGGGGCCAGACAAGGGAACTATGGCTACACCTTC.

This clone was found once. The rearrangement joins TRBV5-1 to TRBJ1-1; D not resolved. The V and J ends lost 4 bases and 4 bases respectively, with 11 bases between them. The CDR3 has 13 residues. CDR1 SGHRS and CDR2 YFSETQ come from the germline V gene. CDR3 loop: CASSVTWGTEAFF. The CDR3 nucleotides read TGCGCCAGCAGCGTTACCTGGGGCACTGAAGCTTTCTTT.

The chain is built from TRBV7-3 and TRBJ2-3, with D perhaps matching TRBD2 (5 bases). The length of the CDR3 is 15 residues. V was pared by 1 base and J by 8 bases, with 16 bases between. Germline V lookup: CDR1 SGHTA, CDR2 FQGTGA. DNA for the CDR3: TGTGCCAGCAGCTTAATCAGCGATCGGGGTAGTACGCAGTATTTT. The encoded protein is CASSLISDRGSTQYF.

This chain joins TRBV13 and TRBJ1-2; tentatively, D is TRBD1 (5 bases). V lost 0 bases and J lost 7, with 24 bases in between. CDR1 is PRHDT and CDR2 is FYEKMQ in the germline V gene (reference sequence). This CDR3 is built from 18 residues. CDR3 bases: TGTGCCAGCAGCTTAGGCTGGGGCGAGGGTCCAATTACGGGTGGCTACACCTTC. This encodes CASSLGWGEGPITGGYTF.

The V call is TRBV30, the J call TRBJ1-5; D gene ambiguous. Germline V CDR1 and CDR2: GTSNPN, SVGIG (reference sequence). V was shortened by 2 bases and J by 2 bases, with 13 bases between the two germline ends. This CDR3 region has 15 residues. For the CDR3, the DNA is TGTGCCTGGAGTACTAACTATGGTGGCAATCAGCCCCAGCATTTT. It specifies CAWSTNYGGNQPQHF.

This sequence joins TRBV7-8 and TRBJ1-5; 8 bases are shared with TRBD1. The V gene end was trimmed by 5 bases and the J gene end by 4 bases; junction bases not matched to a gene: 10. Germline CDR1 SGHVS, CDR2 FQNEAQ. The CDR3 contains 16 residues. In nucleotides, the CDR3 is TGTGCCAGCAGCCCTAGGAGGGACAGGATTAATCAGCCCCAGCATTTT. This sequence encodes CASSPRRDRINQPQHF.

This clone appeared once. J is TRBJ2-1 and V is TRBV19, with TRBD2 identical over 8 bases. Germline loops: CDR1 LNHDA, CDR2 SQIVND (reference sequence). The CDR3 sequence is 14 residues long. V shed 7 bases and J 0 bases; nucleotides not matched to a gene: 2. The CDR3 bases are TGTGCCAGTACGCGGGGGGCCTCCTACAATGAGCAGTTCTTC. This codes for CASTRGASYNEQFF.